The entry that follows covers one T cell receptor (beta chain) sequence. The antigen is unknown. Sequencing libraries made from TCR beta cDNA carried unique molecular identifiers. In TCRdb, the PCR reads were re-called with MiXCR into one record per CDR3 protein. Among some 890,000 distinct CDR3 sequences listed, around 53% were seen once. The data belong to a study of post-analysis software for immune sequencing data. Study details: Some patients lacked subtype; others had relapsing-remitting, secondary progressive or progressive-relapsing disease. Overall study findings and caveats: In patients, TRBV5-6, TRBV5-1 and TRBV20-1 belonged to several TRBV segments found more frequently than in controls.

Germline V CDR1 and CDR2: ENHRY, SYGVKD. This CDR3 region has 15 residues. The V gene lost 0 bases and the J gene lost 4 bases, with 10 bases spanning the gap. The TCR sequence derives from a girl aged 5-17 years with multiple sclerosis. This chain connects TRBV10-3 to TRBJ2-1; D is ambiguous. The sequencing sample was made of blood. The CDR3 is CAISESTGSYNEQFF. In nucleotides, the CDR3 is TGTGCCATCAGTGAGTCGACTGGCAGTTACAATGAGCAGTTCTTC.